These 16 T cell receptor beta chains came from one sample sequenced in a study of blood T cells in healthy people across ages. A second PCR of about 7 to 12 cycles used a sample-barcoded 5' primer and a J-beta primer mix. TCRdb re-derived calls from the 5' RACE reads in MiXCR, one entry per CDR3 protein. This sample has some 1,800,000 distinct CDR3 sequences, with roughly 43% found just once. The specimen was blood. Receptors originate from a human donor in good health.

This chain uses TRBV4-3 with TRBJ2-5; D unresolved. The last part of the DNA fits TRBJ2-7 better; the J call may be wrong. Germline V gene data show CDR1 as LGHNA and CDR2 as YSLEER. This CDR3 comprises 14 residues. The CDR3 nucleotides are TGCGCCAGCAGCCAGGGGTGGGGTGACTACGAGCAGTACTTC. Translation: CASSQGWGDYEQYF.

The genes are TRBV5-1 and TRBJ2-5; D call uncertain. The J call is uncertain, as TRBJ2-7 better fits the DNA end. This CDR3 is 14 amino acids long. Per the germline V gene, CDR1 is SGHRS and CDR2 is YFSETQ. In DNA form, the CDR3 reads TGCGCCAGCAGGCCTGCCACCCAGTTCTACGAGCAGTACTTC. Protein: CASRPATQFYEQYF.

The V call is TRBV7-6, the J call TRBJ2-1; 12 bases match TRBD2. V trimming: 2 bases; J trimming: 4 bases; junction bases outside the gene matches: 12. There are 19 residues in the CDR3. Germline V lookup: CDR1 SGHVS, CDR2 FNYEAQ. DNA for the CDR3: TGTGCCAGCAGCTTATTGTCGGCTAGCGGGGGGGCCATATACAATGAGCAGTTCTTC. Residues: CASSLLSASGGAIYNEQFF.

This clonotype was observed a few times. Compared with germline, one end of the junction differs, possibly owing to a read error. The CDR3, as DNA: TGCAGCGTGACCCAGGGGCAAGATACCCAGTACTTC. It encodes CSVTQGQDTQYF. The chain combines TRBV29-1 with TRBJ2-5; D is perhaps TRBD1 (6 bases). CDR1 and CDR2 (germline): SQVTM, ANQGSEA. The CDR3 contains 12 residues.

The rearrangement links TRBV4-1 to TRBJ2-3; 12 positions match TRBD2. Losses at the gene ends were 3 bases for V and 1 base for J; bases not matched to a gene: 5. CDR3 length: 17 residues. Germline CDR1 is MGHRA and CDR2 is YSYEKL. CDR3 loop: CASSHPSGGARTDTQYF. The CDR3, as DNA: TGCGCCAGCAGCCACCCTAGCGGGGGGGCCCGCACAGATACGCAGTATTTT.

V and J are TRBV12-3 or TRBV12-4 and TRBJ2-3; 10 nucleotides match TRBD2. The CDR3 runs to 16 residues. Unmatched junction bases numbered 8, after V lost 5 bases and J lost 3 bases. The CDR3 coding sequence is TGTGCCAGCAGTACCGCGGGACTAGCGAGTACAGATACGCAGTATTTT. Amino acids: CASSTAGLASTDTQYF.

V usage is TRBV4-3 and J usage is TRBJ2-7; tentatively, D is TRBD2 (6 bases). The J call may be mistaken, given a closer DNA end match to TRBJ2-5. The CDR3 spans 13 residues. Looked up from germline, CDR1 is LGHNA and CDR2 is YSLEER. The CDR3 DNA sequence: TGCGCCAGCAGCCAAGATACCGGGGGGACCCAGTACTTC. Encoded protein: CASSQDTGGTQYF.

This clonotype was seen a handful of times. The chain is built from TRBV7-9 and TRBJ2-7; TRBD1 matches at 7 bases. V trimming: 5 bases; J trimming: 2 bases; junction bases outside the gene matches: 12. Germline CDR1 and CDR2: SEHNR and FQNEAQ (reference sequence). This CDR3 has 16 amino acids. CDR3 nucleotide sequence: TGTGCCAGCAGCACGACATCGACAGGGAATGCCTACGAGCAGTACTTC. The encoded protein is CASSTTSTGNAYEQYF.

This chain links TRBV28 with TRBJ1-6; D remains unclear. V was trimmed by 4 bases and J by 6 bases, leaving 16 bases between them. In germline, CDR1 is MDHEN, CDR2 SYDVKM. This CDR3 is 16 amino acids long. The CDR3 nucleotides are TGTGCCAGCAGTTCCCTCCCCATTGCGGCTAATTCACCCCTCCACTTT. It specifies CASSSLPIAANSPLHF.

As DNA, the CDR3 is TGTGCCAGCAGTGAAATGAGGGACAATCAGCCCCAGCATTTT. This translates into CASSEMRDNQPQHF. This chain joins TRBV2 and TRBJ1-5, with D hard to call. V lost 2 bases, J lost 3 bases, and 8 bases lay in between. There are 14 residues in the CDR3. CDR1 is SNHLY, CDR2 FYNNEI, per germline.

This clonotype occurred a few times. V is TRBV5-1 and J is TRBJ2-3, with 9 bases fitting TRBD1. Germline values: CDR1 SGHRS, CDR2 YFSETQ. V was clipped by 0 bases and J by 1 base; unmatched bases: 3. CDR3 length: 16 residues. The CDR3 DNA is TGCGCCAGCAGCTTGGCCGGGGACAGGGGCACAGATACGCAGTATTTT. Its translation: CASSLAGDRGTDTQYF.

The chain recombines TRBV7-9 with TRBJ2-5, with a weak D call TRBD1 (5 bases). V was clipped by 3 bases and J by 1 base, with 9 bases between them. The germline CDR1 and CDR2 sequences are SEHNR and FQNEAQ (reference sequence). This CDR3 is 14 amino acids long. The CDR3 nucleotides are TGTGCCAGCAGCTTGACAGTTACCCAAGAGACCCAGTACTTC. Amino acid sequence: CASSLTVTQETQYF.

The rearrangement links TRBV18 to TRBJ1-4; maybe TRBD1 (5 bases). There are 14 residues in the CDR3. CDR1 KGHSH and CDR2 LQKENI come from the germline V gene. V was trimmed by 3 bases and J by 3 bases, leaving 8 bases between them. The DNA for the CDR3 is TGTGCCAGCTCACCCTGGGGGGCTAATGAAAAACTGTTTTTT. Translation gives CASSPWGANEKLFF.

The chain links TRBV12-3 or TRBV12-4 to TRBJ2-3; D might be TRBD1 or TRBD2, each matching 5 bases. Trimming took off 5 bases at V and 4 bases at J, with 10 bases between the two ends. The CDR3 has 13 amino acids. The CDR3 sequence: CASSGLGADTQYF. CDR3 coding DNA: TGTGCCAGCAGTGGCTTGGGGGCAGATACGCAGTATTTT.

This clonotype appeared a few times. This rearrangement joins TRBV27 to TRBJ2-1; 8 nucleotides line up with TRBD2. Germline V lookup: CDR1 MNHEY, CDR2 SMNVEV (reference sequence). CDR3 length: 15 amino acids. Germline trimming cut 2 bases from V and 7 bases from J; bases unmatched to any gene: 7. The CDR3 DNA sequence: TGTGCCAGCAGTTTAGGTATCGGGGGGGGGAATGAGCAGTTCTTC. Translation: CASSLGIGGGNEQFF.

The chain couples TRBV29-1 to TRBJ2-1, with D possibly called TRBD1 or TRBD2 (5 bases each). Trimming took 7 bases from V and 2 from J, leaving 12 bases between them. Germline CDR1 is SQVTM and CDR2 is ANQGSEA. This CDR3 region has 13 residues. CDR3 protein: CSGSGTPYNEQFF. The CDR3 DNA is TGCAGCGGGTCGGGGACCCCCTACAATGAGCAGTTCTTC.